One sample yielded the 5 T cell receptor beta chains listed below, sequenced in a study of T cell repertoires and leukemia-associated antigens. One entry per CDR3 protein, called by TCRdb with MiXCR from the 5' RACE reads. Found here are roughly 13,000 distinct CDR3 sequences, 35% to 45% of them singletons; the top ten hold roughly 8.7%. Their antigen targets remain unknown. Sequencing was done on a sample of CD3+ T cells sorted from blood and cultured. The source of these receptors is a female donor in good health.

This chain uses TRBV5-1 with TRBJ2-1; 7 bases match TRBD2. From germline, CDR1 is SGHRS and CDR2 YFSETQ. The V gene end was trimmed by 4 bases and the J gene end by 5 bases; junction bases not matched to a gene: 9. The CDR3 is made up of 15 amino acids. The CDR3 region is CASSSARSGDNEQFF. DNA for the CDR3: TGCGCCAGCAGCAGCGCCCGGAGCGGGGACAATGAGCAGTTCTTC.

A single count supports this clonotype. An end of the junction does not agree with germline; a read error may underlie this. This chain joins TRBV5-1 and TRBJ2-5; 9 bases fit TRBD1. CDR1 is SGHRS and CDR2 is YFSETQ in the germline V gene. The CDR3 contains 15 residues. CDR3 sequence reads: CASSGEQGAWETQYF. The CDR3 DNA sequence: TGCGCCAGCAGCGGAGAACAGGGGGCATGGGAGACTCAGTACTTC. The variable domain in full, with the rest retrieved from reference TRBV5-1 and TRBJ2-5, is KAGVTQTPRYLIKTRGQQVTLSCSPISGHRSVSWYQQTPGQGLQFLFEYFSETQRNKGNFPGRFSGRQFSNSRSEMNVSTLELGDSALYLCASSGEQGAWETQYFGPGTRLLVL.

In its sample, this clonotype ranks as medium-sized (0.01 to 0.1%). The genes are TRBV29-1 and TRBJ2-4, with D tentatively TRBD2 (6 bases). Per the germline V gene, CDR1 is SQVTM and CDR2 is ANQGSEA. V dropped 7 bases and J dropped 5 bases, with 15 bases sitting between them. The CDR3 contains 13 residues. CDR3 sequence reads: CSAHLSGENIQYF. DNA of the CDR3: TGCAGCGCCCACCTTTCGGGAGAAAACATTCAGTACTTC.

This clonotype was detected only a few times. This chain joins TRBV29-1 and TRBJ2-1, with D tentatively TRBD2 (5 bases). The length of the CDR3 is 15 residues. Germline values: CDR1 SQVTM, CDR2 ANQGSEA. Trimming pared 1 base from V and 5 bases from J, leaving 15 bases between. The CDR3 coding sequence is TGCAGCGTTGAAGGCCCTCAAGAGGGAAACAATGAGCAGTTCTTC. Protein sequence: CSVEGPQEGNNEQFF.

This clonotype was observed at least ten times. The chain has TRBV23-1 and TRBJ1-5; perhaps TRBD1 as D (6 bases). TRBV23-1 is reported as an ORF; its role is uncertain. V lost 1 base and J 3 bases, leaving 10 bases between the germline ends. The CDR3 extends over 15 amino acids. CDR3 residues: CASSQCGGHNQPQHF. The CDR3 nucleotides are TGCGCCAGCAGTCAATGCGGGGGGCACAATCAGCCCCAGCATTTT.